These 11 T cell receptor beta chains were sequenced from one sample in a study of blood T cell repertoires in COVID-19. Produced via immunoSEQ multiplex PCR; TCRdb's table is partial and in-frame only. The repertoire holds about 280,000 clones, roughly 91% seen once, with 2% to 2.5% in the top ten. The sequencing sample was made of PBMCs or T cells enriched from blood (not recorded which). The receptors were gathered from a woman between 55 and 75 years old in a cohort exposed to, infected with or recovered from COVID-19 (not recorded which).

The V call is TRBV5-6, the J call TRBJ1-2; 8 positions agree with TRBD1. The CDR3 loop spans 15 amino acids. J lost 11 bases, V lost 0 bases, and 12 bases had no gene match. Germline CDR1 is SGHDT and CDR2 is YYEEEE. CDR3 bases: TGTGCCAGCAGCTTGGCCGGGACAGGACGGTGGTTTTACACCTTC. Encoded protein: CASSLAGTGRWFYTF.

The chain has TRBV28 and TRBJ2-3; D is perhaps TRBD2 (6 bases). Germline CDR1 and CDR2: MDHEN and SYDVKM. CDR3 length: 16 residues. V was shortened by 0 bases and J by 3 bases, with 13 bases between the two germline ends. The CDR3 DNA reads TGTGCCAGCAGTTTATGGGGACTCGTAGGAACAGATACGCAGTATTTT. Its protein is CASSLWGLVGTDTQYF.

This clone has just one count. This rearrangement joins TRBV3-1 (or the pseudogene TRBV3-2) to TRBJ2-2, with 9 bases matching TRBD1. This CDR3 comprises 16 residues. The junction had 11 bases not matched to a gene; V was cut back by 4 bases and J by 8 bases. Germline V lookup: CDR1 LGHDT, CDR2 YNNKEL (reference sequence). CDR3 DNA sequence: TGTGCCAGCAGCCGCCAAGGGACAGGGAAACGTGGGGAGCTGTTTTTT. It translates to CASSRQGTGKRGELFF.

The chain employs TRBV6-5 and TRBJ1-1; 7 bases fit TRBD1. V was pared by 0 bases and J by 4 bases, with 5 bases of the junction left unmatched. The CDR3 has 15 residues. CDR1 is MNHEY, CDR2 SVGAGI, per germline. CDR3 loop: CASSYSTQGITEAFF. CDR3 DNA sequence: TGTGCCAGCAGTTACTCGACACAGGGGATCACTGAAGCTTTCTTT.

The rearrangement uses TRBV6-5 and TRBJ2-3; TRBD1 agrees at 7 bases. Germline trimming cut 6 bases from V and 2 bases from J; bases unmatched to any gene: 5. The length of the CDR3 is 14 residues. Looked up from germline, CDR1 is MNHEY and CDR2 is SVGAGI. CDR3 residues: CASRPGQNTDTQYF. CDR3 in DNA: TGTGCCAGCAGGCCGGGACAGAACACAGATACGCAGTATTTT.

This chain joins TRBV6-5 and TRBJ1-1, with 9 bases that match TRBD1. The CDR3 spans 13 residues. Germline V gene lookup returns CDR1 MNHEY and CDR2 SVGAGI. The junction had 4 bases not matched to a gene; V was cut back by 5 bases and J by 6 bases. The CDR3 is CASSTRTGAEAFF. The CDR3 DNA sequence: TGTGCCAGCAGTACAAGGACAGGGGCTGAAGCTTTCTTT.

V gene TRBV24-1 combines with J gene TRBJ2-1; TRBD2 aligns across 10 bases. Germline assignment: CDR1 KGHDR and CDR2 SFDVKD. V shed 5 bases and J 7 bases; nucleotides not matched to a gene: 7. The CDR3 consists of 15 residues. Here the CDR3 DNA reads TGTGCCACCAGTGCCGGGACTAGCGTTGGGAATGAGCAGTTCTTC. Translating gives CATSAGTSVGNEQFF.

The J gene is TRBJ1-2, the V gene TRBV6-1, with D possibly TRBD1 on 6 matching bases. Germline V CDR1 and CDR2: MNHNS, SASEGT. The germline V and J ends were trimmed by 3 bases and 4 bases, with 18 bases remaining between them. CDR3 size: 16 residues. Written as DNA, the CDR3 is TGTGCCAGCAGTGAGGGGGATGGGAGACAGGCCTATGGCTACACCTTC. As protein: CASSEGDGRQAYGYTF.

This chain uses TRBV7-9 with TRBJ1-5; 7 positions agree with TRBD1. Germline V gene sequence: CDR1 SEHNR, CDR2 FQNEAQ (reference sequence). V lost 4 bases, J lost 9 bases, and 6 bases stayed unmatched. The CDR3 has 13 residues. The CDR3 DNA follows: TGTGCCAGCAGCTCTCGACAGGGAACGCCCCAGCATTTT. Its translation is CASSSRQGTPQHF.

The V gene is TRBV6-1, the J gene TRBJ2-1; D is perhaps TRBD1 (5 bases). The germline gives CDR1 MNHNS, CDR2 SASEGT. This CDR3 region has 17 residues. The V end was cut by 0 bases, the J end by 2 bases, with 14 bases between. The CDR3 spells CASSEAKQVIPYNEQFF. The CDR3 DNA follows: TGTGCCAGCAGTGAAGCAAAACAGGTCATCCCCTACAATGAGCAGTTCTTC.

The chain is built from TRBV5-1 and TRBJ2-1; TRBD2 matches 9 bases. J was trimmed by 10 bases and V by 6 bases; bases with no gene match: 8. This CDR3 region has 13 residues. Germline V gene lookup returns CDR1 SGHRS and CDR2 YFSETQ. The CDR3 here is CASTRLAGGEQFF. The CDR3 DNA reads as TGCGCCAGCACCCGTCTGGCGGGAGGGGAGCAGTTCTTC.